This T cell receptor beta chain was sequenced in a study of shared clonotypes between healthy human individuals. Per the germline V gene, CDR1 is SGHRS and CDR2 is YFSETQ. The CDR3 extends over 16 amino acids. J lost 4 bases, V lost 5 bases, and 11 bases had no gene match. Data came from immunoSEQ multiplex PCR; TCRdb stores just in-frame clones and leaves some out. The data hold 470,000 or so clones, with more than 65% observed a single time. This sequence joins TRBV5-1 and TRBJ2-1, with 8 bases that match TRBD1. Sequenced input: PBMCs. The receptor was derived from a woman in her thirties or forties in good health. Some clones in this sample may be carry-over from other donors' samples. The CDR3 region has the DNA TGCGCCAGCAGTCAACCTCTCCGGGACAGGTACAATGAGCAGTTCTTC. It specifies CASSQPLRDRYNEQFF.